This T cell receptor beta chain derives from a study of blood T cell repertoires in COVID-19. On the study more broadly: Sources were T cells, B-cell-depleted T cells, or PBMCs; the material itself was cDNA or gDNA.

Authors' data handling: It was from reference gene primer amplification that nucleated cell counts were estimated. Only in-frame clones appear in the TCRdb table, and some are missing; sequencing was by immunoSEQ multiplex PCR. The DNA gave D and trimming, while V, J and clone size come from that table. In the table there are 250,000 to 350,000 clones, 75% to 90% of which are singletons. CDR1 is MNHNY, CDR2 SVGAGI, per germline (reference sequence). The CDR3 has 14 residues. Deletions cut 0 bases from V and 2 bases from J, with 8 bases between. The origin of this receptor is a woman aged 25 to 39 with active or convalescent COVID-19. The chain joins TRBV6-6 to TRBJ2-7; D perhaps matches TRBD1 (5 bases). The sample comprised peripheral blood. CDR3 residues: CASSYSDKPYEQYF. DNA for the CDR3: TGTGCCAGCAGTTACTCGGACAAGCCCTACGAGCAGTACTTC.